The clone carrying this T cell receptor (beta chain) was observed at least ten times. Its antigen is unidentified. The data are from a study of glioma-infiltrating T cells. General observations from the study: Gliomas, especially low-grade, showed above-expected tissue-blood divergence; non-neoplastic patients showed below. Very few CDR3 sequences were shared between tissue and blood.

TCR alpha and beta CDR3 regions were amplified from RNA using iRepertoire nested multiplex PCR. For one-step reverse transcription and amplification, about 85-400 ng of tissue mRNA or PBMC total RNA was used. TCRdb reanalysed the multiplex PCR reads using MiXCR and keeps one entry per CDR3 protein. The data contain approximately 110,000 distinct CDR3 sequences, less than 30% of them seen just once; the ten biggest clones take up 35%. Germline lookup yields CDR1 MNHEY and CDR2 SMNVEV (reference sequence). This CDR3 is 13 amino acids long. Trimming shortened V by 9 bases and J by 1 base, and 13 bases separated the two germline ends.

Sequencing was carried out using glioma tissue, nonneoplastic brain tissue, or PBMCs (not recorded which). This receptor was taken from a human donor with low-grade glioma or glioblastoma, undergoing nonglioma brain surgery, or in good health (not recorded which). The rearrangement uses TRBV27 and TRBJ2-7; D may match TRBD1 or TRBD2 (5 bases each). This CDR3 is CARRPGPSYEQYF. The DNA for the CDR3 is TGTGCCAGACGTCCGGGGCCGTCCTACGAGCAGTACTTC.